What follows are 30 T cell receptor beta chains derived from one specimen sequenced in a study of T cells in Graves' hyperthyroidism and ophthalmopathy. Regions amplified from RNA transcripts were the TCR beta CDR3 regions. A set of HTBI primers served as the primers for a first-round RT-PCR of the TCR CDR3. MiXCR, applied by TCRdb to the multiplex PCR reads, yields one record per CDR3 protein. Among 300,000 to 400,000 distinct CDR3 sequences listed, roughly 14% were seen once. Sequenced sample: blood. These receptors originate from a woman in her sixties with Graves' hyperthyroidism.

This clonotype was seen only once. A much larger clone is a single base away; this may be a read error. The chain couples TRBV2 to TRBJ2-5, with D tentatively TRBD2 (6 bases). V lost 6 bases, J lost 6 bases, and 17 bases lay in between. Germline V gives CDR1 SNHLY, CDR2 FYNNEI. The CDR3 length is 14 residues. The CDR3 DNA reads TGTGCCAGCAGCCGGGATTCGACTAGTCAGACCCAGTACTTC. Translation gives CASSRDSTSQTQYF.

This clonotype has only a few counts. The rearrangement links TRBV10-2 to TRBJ2-3; D unclear. Trimming left V 3 bases short and J 2 bases short, with 6 bases between. The CDR3 has 13 residues. Germline V CDR1 and CDR2: WSHSY, SAAADI. CDR3 residues: CASSDGSTDTQYF. The CDR3 region has the DNA TGCGCCAGCAGTGATGGGTCCACAGATACGCAGTATTTT.

This chain connects TRBV3-1 to TRBJ2-5; 8 bases are a match to TRBD1. V trimming: 4 bases; J trimming: 6 bases; junction bases outside the gene matches: 4. Per the germline V gene, CDR1 is LGHDT and CDR2 is YNNKEL (reference sequence). The CDR3 covers 13 residues. The CDR3 reads CASSLQGAKTQYF. Written as DNA, the CDR3 is TGTGCCAGCAGCCTCCAGGGGGCGAAGACCCAGTACTTC.

This clonotype has ten or more counts. This sequence joins TRBV6-1 and TRBJ2-7, with D perhaps given as TRBD1 or TRBD2 (5 bases each). The CDR3 is made up of 13 amino acids. V lost 7 bases and J lost 2, with 12 bases in between. Germline assignment: CDR1 MNHNS and CDR2 SASEGT. The CDR3 nucleotides read TGTGCCAGCATGGGGACCGGACCCTACGAGCAGTACTTC. Encoded protein: CASMGTGPYEQYF.

This clonotype was found many times. The gene calls are TRBV20-1 and TRBJ2-7, with 9 bases matching TRBD2. Germline CDR1 DFQATT, CDR2 SNEGSKA (reference sequence). V lost 5 bases to trimming and J lost 5 bases; unmatched junction nucleotides: 10. This CDR3 region has 14 residues. CDR3 in DNA: TGCAGTGCTTATTCTAGCGGGGTTTACAACGAGCAGTACTTC. It yields the protein CSAYSSGVYNEQYF.

The CDR3 here is CASSLEVGQPCYNEQFF. The CDR3 coding sequence is TGTGCCAGCAGCTTAGAGGTCGGACAGCCCTGTTACAATGAGCAGTTCTTC. This chain uses TRBV11-2 with TRBJ2-1, with a weak D call TRBD1 (6 bases). V was trimmed by 0 bases and J by 4 bases, leaving 16 bases between them. This CDR3 has 17 residues. The germline gives CDR1 SGHAT, CDR2 FQNNGV.

This clonotype was recorded at least ten times. The chain has TRBV6-1 and TRBJ1-1; 10 nucleotides align to TRBD1. The CDR3 runs to 15 residues. The trim removed 4 bases at V and 4 bases at J, leaving 6 bases unmatched. Germline assignment: CDR1 MNHNS and CDR2 SASEGT. The CDR3 here is CASSGQGATGTEAFF. The CDR3 bases are TGTGCCAGCAGTGGACAGGGGGCGACAGGCACTGAAGCTTTCTTT.

This clonotype occurred a few times. The chain joins TRBV6-1 to TRBJ1-5, with D unclear. Germline CDR1 is MNHNS and CDR2 is SASEGT. The CDR3 is made up of 18 amino acids. V lost 7 bases and J lost 3, with 25 bases in between. The CDR3 is CASTIGPADGTHNQPQHF. In nucleotides, the CDR3 is TGTGCCAGCACGATCGGCCCCGCGGACGGTACCCACAATCAGCCCCAGCATTTT.

This clonotype has a handful of counts. This rearrangement joins TRBV19 to TRBJ1-1; D might be TRBD1 (5 bases). CDR3 length equals 14 residues. With 2 bases removed from V and 4 bases from J, the gap between germline ends came to 11 bases. In germline, CDR1 is LNHDA, CDR2 SQIVND (reference sequence). CDR3: CASSINLGGTEAFF. The CDR3 region has the DNA TGTGCCAGTAGTATAAATCTTGGGGGCACTGAAGCTTTCTTT. Supplemented by reference TRBV19 and TRBJ1-1, the full variable domain reads DGGITQSPKYLFRKEGQNVTLSCEQNLNHDAMYWYRQDPGQGLRLIYYSQIVNDFQKGDIAEGYSVSREKKESFPLTVTSAQKNPTAFYLCASSINLGGTEAFFGQGTRLTVV.

This clonotype has at least ten counts. The genes are TRBV18 and TRBJ2-3; 8 nucleotides align to TRBD2. CDR1 is KGHSH and CDR2 is LQKENI in the germline V gene. The V gene end was trimmed by 6 bases and the J gene end by 1 base; junction bases not matched to a gene: 6. This CDR3 is 15 amino acids long. DNA for the CDR3: TGTGCCAGCTCCCACGGGACTAGTGGCACAGATACGCAGTATTTT. Encoded protein: CASSHGTSGTDTQYF.

With regard to this clonotype: Possible read error: a much larger clone is one base away. The J gene is TRBJ2-5, the V gene TRBV7-6, with TRBD2 as a possible D gene (6 bases). The V gene's germline CDR1 is SGHVS and CDR2 FNYEAQ. The CDR3 totals 15 residues. Trimming removed 2 bases at V and 3 bases at J, with 13 bases between. CDR3 coding DNA: TGTGCCAGCAGCTTATGGCCGGGGGTGGAAGAGACCCAGTACTTC. Amino acids: CASSLWPGVEETQYF.

There are many counts of this clonotype. The chain recombines TRBV20-1 with TRBJ2-3; D not resolved. The CDR3 is 14 amino acids. Trimming took off 0 bases at V and 8 bases at J, with 15 bases between the two ends. CDR1 is DFQATT, CDR2 SNEGSKA, per germline (reference sequence). The CDR3 DNA follows: TGCAGTGCTAGAGACCCCTTAGGTAGCAGTACGCAGTATTTT. Its translation is CSARDPLGSSTQYF.

This clonotype showed up many times. This chain links TRBV3-1 with TRBJ2-7; possibly TRBD1 or TRBD2 for D (5 bases each). CDR1 and CDR2 from the germline V gene are LGHDT and YNNKEL (reference sequence). V dropped 4 bases and J dropped 1 base, with 17 bases sitting between them. The CDR3 runs 16 residues. CDR3 nucleotide sequence: TGTGCCAGCAGCCCGGCAGGGAGCGATGGTTCCTACGAGCAGTACTTC. This gives the protein CASSPAGSDGSYEQYF.

Many counts were recorded for this clonotype. The V and J genes are TRBV7-9 and TRBJ1-1; 7 nucleotides line up with TRBD1. Unmatched junction bases numbered 11, after V lost 5 bases and J lost 5 bases. CDR3 length: 15 amino acids. From germline, CDR1 is SEHNR and CDR2 FQNEAQ (reference sequence). CDR3 region: CASSPPGTAATEAFF. The CDR3 DNA sequence: TGTGCCAGCAGCCCCCCCGGGACAGCAGCTACTGAAGCTTTCTTT.

This clonotype was counted at least ten times. The chain combines TRBV20-1 with TRBJ1-4; D gene unclear. The V end was cut by 1 base, the J end by 4 bases, with 13 bases between. Germline CDR1 reads DFQATT; CDR2 reads SNEGSKA (reference sequence). The CDR3 has 15 residues. CDR3 residues: CSARGTWGVNEKLFF. Written as DNA, the CDR3 is TGCAGTGCTAGAGGAACGTGGGGTGTTAATGAAAAACTGTTTTTT.

This clonotype was seen ten or more times. The chain is built from TRBV2 and TRBJ2-7; D is possibly TRBD2 (5 bases). The CDR3 totals 13 residues. Trimming removed 4 bases from V and 6 bases from J, with 13 bases in between. Germline lookup yields CDR1 SNHLY and CDR2 FYNNEI. The CDR3 DNA is TGTGCCAGCAGTGCCGTTACTAGTTCCGAGCAGTACTTC. Translating gives CASSAVTSSEQYF.

This clonotype occurred a few times. The V gene is TRBV13, the J gene TRBJ2-7; 9 positions agree with TRBD2. CDR1 is PRHDT, CDR2 FYEKMQ, per germline (reference sequence). This CDR3 spans 15 amino acids. The V segment lost 2 bases and the J segment 6 bases; nucleotides outside the gene matches: 8. CDR3 protein: CASSLLWTSAGEQYF. The CDR3 DNA follows: TGTGCCAGCAGCTTATTATGGACTAGCGCGGGCGAGCAGTACTTC.

This clonotype was seen at least ten times. The V call is TRBV11-3, the J call TRBJ2-5; tentatively, D is TRBD1 (5 bases). V lost 2 bases to trimming and J lost 4 bases, with 11 bases between them. This CDR3 has 14 residues. CDR1 and CDR2 from the germline V gene are SGHNT and YENEEA. The CDR3 is CASSLTQGRETQYF. The CDR3 nucleotides read TGTGCCAGCAGCTTAACCCAGGGAAGAGAGACCCAGTACTTC.

The chain recombines TRBV5-1 with TRBJ1-2, with 7 bases aligning to TRBD1. Germline V lookup: CDR1 SGHRS, CDR2 YFSETQ. V shed 4 bases and J 4 bases; nucleotides not matched to a gene: 7. This CDR3 has 14 residues. The CDR3: CASSGGTATYGYTF. CDR3 sequence (DNA): TGCGCCAGCAGCGGGGGGACAGCTACCTATGGCTACACCTTC.

In its sample, this clonotype was seen many times. The rearrangement links TRBV24-1 to TRBJ2-1, with 9 bases aligning to TRBD1. This CDR3 spans 21 amino acids. Germline CDR1 reads KGHDR; CDR2 reads SFDVKD. J lost 3 bases, V lost 4 bases, and 21 bases had no gene match. CDR3 DNA sequence: TGTGCCACCAGTGAAGATACACAGGGGGCGACCACCTATTGGCTCTACAATGAGCAGTTCTTC. Translating it yields CATSEDTQGATTYWLYNEQFF.

This rearrangement joins TRBV12-3 or TRBV12-4 to TRBJ1-5, with 9 bases fitting TRBD1. CDR3 size: 19 residues. V dropped 3 bases and J dropped 3; count of bases not matched to a gene: 15. This CDR3 reads CASSFLFGSGTGTNQPQHF. As DNA, the CDR3 is TGTGCCAGCAGTTTTCTCTTCGGGAGTGGGACAGGGACCAATCAGCCCCAGCATTTT.

The rearrangement uses TRBV20-1 and TRBJ1-1; D may be TRBD1 (5 bases). Germline-derived CDR1 and CDR2 are DFQATT and SNEGSKA (reference sequence). The CDR3 covers 11 residues. V was cut by 6 bases and J by 6 bases, with 11 bases left in between. CDR3 in amino acids: CSAWGGAEAFF. The CDR3 nucleotides read TGCAGTGCCTGGGGGGGGGCTGAAGCTTTCTTT.

About this clonotype itself: This may stem from a read error, because a much larger clone lies one nucleotide away. The chain joins TRBV29-1 to TRBJ2-1; D is possibly TRBD2 (6 bases). Germline V gene sequence: CDR1 SQVTM, CDR2 ANQGSEA. The CDR3 has 13 amino acids. V gave up 3 bases and J gave up 10 bases, with 16 bases separating them. CDR3 nucleotide sequence: TGCAGCGTTGAGCTAGCGTCCCGCTACGAGCAGTTCTTC. It specifies CSVELASRYEQFF.

This clonotype was picked up many times. This chain connects TRBV28 to TRBJ1-5, with D unresolved. CDR1 is MDHEN, CDR2 SYDVKM, per germline. V lost 6 bases and J lost 4, with 13 bases in between. This CDR3 is 14 amino acids long. This CDR3 reads CASRTGDTNQPQHF. CDR3 in DNA: TGTGCCAGCAGAACGGGCGACACGAATCAGCCCCAGCATTTT.

This clonotype was counted at least ten times. The chain is built from TRBV18 and TRBJ1-5; D might be TRBD1 (6 bases). The CDR3 covers 15 residues. Germline V lookup: CDR1 KGHSH, CDR2 LQKENI. Trimming pared 3 bases from V and 2 bases from J, leaving 11 bases between. CDR3 in DNA: TGTGCCAGCTCACCTGGGGGACACCGCAATCAGCCCCAGCATTTT. Protein: CASSPGGHRNQPQHF.

The sample holds many counts of this clonotype. The chain is built from TRBV6-1 and TRBJ1-2; 9 bases fit TRBD1. CDR1 is MNHNS, CDR2 SASEGT, per germline. V was clipped by 1 base and J by 7 bases; unmatched bases: 4. CDR3 length: 14 residues. In DNA form, the CDR3 reads TGTGCCAGCAGTGAAGACAGGGGGCGGGTTGGCTACACCTTC. Translated, it gives CASSEDRGRVGYTF.

This clonotype came up many times. The rearrangement joins TRBV20-1 to TRBJ1-5; perhaps TRBD1 as D (5 bases). Trimming stripped 4 bases from V and 9 bases from J, with 19 bases between. This CDR3 spans 14 amino acids. Germline V lookup: CDR1 DFQATT, CDR2 SNEGSKA (reference sequence). The CDR3 DNA reads as TGCAGTGCTAACCAACCAGGGTCTCGGGGGCCCCAGCATTTT. As protein: CSANQPGSRGPQHF.

This sequence joins TRBV6-2 or TRBV6-3 and TRBJ2-7; 10 bases are shared with TRBD2. The V and J ends lost 5 bases and 3 bases, in that order; junction bases with no gene match: 7. Per germline, CDR1 MNHEY and CDR2 SVGEGT. The CDR3 contains 15 residues. This CDR3 is CASSVGTSASYEQYF. For the CDR3, the DNA is TGTGCCAGCAGTGTTGGGACTAGCGCGAGCTACGAGCAGTACTTC.

This clonotype was counted many times. The chain combines TRBV29-1 with TRBJ1-2; D remains unclear. Looked up from germline, CDR1 is SQVTM and CDR2 is ANQGSEA. This CDR3 region has 14 residues. V dropped 0 bases and J dropped 5 bases, with 13 bases sitting between them. The DNA of the CDR3 is TGCAGCGTTGAAGATGAATCCCGATCTTATGGCTACACCTTC. Translation gives CSVEDESRSYGYTF. Full variable domain (rest looked up from reference TRBV29-1 and TRBJ1-2): SAVISQKPSRDICQRGTSLTIQCQVDSQVTMMFWYRQQPGQSLTLIATANQGSEATYESGFVIDKFPISRPNLTFSTLTVSNMSPEDSSIYLCSVEDESRSYGYTFGSGTRLTVV.

This clonotype was seen repeatedly, ten times or more. This sequence joins TRBV30 and TRBJ2-7; 15 nucleotides match TRBD2. Germline CDR1 is GTSNPN and CDR2 is SVGIG (reference sequence). V gave up 7 bases and J gave up 6 bases; unmatched junction bases: 4. The CDR3 covers 13 residues. CDR3 DNA sequence: TGTGCCTCACGGACTAGCGGGAGGGGCGAGCAGTACTTC. This translates into CASRTSGRGEQYF.